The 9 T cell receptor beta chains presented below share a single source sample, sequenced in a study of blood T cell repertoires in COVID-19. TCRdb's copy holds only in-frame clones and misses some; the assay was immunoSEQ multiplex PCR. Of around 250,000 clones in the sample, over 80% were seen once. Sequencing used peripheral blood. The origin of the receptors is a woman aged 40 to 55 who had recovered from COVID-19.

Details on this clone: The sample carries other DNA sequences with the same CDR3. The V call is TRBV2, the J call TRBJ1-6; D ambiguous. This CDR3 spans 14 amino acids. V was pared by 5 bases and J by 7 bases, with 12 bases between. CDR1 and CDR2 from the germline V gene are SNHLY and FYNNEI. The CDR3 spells CASSYRGPNSPLHF. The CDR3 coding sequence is TGTGCCAGCAGTTACCGGGGTCCCAATTCACCCCTCCACTTT.

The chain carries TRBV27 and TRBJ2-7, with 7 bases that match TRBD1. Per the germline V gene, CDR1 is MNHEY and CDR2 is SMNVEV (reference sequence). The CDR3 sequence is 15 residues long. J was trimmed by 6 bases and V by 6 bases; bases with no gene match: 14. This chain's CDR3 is CASRTLQRTGAEQYF. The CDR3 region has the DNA TGTGCCAGCAGGACGCTTCAGAGAACAGGGGCCGAGCAGTACTTC.

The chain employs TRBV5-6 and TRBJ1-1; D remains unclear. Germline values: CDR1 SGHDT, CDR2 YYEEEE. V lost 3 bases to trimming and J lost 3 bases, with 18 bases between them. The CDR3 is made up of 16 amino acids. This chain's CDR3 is CASSSLSPGKHTEAFF. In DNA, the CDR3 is TGTGCCAGCAGCTCCCTCAGCCCGGGGAAGCACACTGAAGCTTTCTTT.

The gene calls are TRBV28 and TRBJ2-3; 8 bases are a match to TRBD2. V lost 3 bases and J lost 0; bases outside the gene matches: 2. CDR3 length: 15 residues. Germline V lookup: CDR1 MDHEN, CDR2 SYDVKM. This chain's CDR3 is CASSFQRGSTDTQYF. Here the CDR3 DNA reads TGTGCCAGCAGTTTTCAGCGGGGGAGCACAGATACGCAGTATTTT.

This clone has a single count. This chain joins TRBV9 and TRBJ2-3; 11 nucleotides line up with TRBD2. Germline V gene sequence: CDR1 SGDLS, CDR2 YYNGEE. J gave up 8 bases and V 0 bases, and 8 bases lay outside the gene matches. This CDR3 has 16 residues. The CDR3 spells CASSVGLAGGLATQYF. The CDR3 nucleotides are TGTGCCAGCAGCGTAGGGCTAGCGGGGGGTTTGGCTACGCAGTATTTT.

Written as DNA, the CDR3 is TGTGCCAGCAGTGAGACAGGGCTATCCTACGAGCAGTACTTC. Its translation is CASSETGLSYEQYF. The rearrangement joins TRBV6-6 to TRBJ2-7, with 7 bases lining up with TRBD1. V trimming: 5 bases; J trimming: 1 base; junction bases outside the gene matches: 5. Germline-derived CDR1 and CDR2 are MNHNY and SVGAGI (reference sequence). This CDR3 comprises 14 residues.

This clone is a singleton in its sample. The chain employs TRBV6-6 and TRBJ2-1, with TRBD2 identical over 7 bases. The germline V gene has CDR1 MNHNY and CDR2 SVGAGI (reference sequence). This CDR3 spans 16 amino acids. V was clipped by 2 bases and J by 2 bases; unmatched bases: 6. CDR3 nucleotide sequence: TGTGCCAGCAGTTACCCGCCGGGGAGGGCCTACAATGAGCAGTTCTTC. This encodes CASSYPPGRAYNEQFF.

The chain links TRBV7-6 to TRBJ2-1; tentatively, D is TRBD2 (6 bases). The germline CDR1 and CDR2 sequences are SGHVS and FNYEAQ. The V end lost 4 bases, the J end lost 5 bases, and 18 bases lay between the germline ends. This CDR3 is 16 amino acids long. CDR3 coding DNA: TGTGCCAGCAGCTGGGGACTGATAAGGAACCACAATGAGCAGTTCTTC. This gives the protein CASSWGLIRNHNEQFF.

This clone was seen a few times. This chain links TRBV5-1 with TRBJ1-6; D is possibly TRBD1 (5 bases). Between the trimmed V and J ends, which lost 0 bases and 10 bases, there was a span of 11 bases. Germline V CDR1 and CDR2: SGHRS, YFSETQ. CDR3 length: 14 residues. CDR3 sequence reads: CASSLVGESSPLHF. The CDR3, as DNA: TGCGCCAGCAGCTTGGTAGGGGAAAGCTCACCCCTCCACTTT.